The rows below give T cell receptor beta chains drawn from one sample of a study of shared clonotypes between healthy human individuals. Repertoires were generated with immunoSEQ multiplex PCR, while TCRdb's copy carries only in-frame clones and drops some. Among about 680,000 clones listed, just over 90% were seen once. Input material: naive CD8+ T cells sorted from blood. The receptors come from a man aged 30 to 39 in good health. CDR3s include the opening cysteine and the closing phenylalanine or tryptophan. Each record gives: clone size, V gene, D gene, J gene, CDR3 DNA, CDR3 protein. A D gene is named only where the DNA matches it firmly. Expanded clones are given a class, and other clones once, few, many or no size at all.

NA	TRBV7-9	TRBD2	TRBJ2-3	TGTGCCAGCAGCCCTCTGGGTATTAGCGGGACGGGCTCAGATACGCAGTATTTT	CASSPLGISGTGSDTQYF
NA	TRBV27	NA	TRBJ2-3	TGTGCCAGCAGTTTAGCGGCTAGCACAGATACGCAGTATTTT	CASSLAASTDTQYF
NA	TRBV29-1	TRBD2	TRBJ2-3	TGCAGCGTTGTGACTAGCGATGGAGATACGCAGTATTTT	CSVVTSDGDTQYF
NA	TRBV27	NA	TRBJ1-1	TGTGCCAGCAAGGTGGGAACAGGAGGCACTGAAGCTTTCTTT	CASKVGTGGTEAFF
NA	TRBV27	NA	TRBJ2-2	TGTGCCAGCAGATTGCTCGTCGGGGAGCTGTTTTTT	CASRLLVGELFF
NA	TRBV6-1	TRBD1	TRBJ1-1	TGTGCCAGCTTGGGACAGGAAGTTTCCACTGAAGCTTTCTTT	CASLGQEVSTEAFF
NA	TRBV27	TRBD2	TRBJ2-1	TGTGCCAGCAGTCTAGGACTAGCGGGCTCCTACAATGAGCAGTTCTTC	CASSLGLAGSYNEQFF
NA	TRBV5-1	NA	TRBJ2-3	TGCGCCAGCAGCCCGGAAGACACAGATACGCAGTATTTT	CASSPEDTDTQYF
NA	TRBV28	TRBD2	TRBJ2-1	TGTGCCAGCAGTCTCCGGACTAGCGGGAGGAATGAGCAGTTCTTC	CASSLRTSGRNEQFF
NA	TRBV28	NA	TRBJ2-7	TGTGCCAGCAGTACCGAACTTAGCGTATACGAGCAGTACTTC	CASSTELSVYEQYF
NA	TRBV19	NA	TRBJ2-7	TGTGCCAGTAGTATAGACCCAGGGAACGAGCAGTACTTC	CASSIDPGNEQYF
once	TRBV6-1	TRBD1	TRBJ2-1	TGTGCCAGCAGTGAGTGGGACAGTACAAATAATGAGCAGTTCTTC	CASSEWDSTNNEQFF
NA	TRBV7-8	TRBD1	TRBJ2-2	TGTGCCAGCAGCCCTGGACAGGGCTTCACCGGGGAGCTGTTTTTT	CASSPGQGFTGELFF
once	TRBV27	NA	TRBJ1-1	TGTGCCAGCAGTTTATGGGGTACTGGAGAAGCTTTCTTT	CASSLWGTGEAFF
NA	TRBV27	NA	TRBJ1-2	TGTGCCAGCAGTTCCGGGGGGGTTAACTATGGCTACACCTTC	CASSSGGVNYGYTF
NA	TRBV6-5	NA	TRBJ2-5	TGTGCCAGCAGTGGACAGACGTACCAAGAGACCCAGTACTTC	CASSGQTYQETQYF
NA	TRBV7-6	NA	TRBJ2-7	TGTGCCAGCAGCTCTTCAGGGGTGGCCTACGAGCAGTACTTC	CASSSSGVAYEQYF
NA	TRBV19	NA	TRBJ1-2	TGTGCCAGTAGTATTCAACATAACTATGGCTACACCTTC	CASSIQHNYGYTF
NA	TRBV5-6	NA	TRBJ1-1	TGTGCCAGCAGCAGAACCGTGGGGGATGAAGCTTTCTTT	CASSRTVGDEAFF
once	TRBV4-2	NA	TRBJ2-3	TGTGCCAGCAGCCAAGGTTGGGACACAGATACGCAGTATTTT	CASSQGWDTDTQYF
NA	TRBV5-1	TRBD1	TRBJ2-2	TGCGCCAGCAGCTACATCTTGACAGGGGGAACCGGGGAGCTGTTTTTT	CASSYILTGGTGELFF
NA	TRBV5-6	TRBD1	TRBJ1-1	TGTGCCAGCAGCCTTCAAACACAGGGGAAAGCTTTCTTT	CASSLQTQGKAFF
NA	TRBV28	NA	TRBJ1-4	TGTGCCAGCAGTTTAACGGGGGCAACTAATGAAAAACTGTTTTTT	CASSLTGATNEKLFF
NA	TRBV11-2	NA	TRBJ2-5	TGTGCCAGCACGTTAGTCCCGGGGATGGAGACCCAGTACTTC	CASTLVPGMETQYF
NA	TRBV7-9	TRBD1	TRBJ2-7	TGTGCCAGCAGCCCCAGCAGGACAGGGCTAAACTACGAGCAGTACTTC	CASSPSRTGLNYEQYF
NA	TRBV4-3	NA	TRBJ2-1	TGCGCCAGCAGCCAAGATGCCATACTATTATCCCCATCCGATGAGCAGTTCTTC	CASSQDAILLSPSDEQFF
NA	TRBV5-1	NA	TRBJ2-1	TGCGCCAGCAGCCCGCTTGCGGACAATGAGCAGTTCTTC	CASSPLADNEQFF
NA	TRBV7-9	NA	TRBJ1-1	TGTGCCAGCCGAAGGGAAGACGGGAACACTGAAGCTTTCTTT	CASRREDGNTEAFF
NA	TRBV9	NA	TRBJ2-6	TGTGCCAGCAGCCCCGGCGGTGGGGCCAACGTCCTGACTTTC	CASSPGGGANVLTF
NA	TRBV7-7	TRBD2	TRBJ2-1	TGTGCTAGCAGCCCACTAGCGGGAGTTGTCAATGAGCAGTTCTTC	CASSPLAGVVNEQFF
NA	TRBV27	TRBD1	TRBJ2-7	TGTGCCAGCAGTTTATCGTTGGACAGGGCCTACGAGCAGTACTTC	CASSLSLDRAYEQYF
NA	TRBV4-1	TRBD1	TRBJ2-5	TGCGCCAGCAGCCAATATCGGACAGGGGGCCAAGAGACCCAGTACTTC	CASSQYRTGGQETQYF
NA	TRBV11-2	NA	TRBJ1-2	TGTGCCAGCAGCCCCGCGAACAGGGAAGACGGCTACACCTTC	CASSPANREDGYTF
once	TRBV7-6	TRBD2	TRBJ2-5	TGTGCCAGCAGCCCTGGGGGGGGGATGGAGACCCAGTACTTC	CASSPGGGMETQYF
NA	TRBV19	TRBD2	TRBJ2-7	TGTGCCAGTAGTATGACACCGGGACTAGCGGACTACGAGCAGTACTTC	CASSMTPGLADYEQYF
NA	TRBV2	NA	TRBJ2-3	TGTGCCAGCAGTGGATTTGCGAGCACAGATACGCAGTATTTT	CASSGFASTDTQYF
NA	TRBV7-2	NA	TRBJ2-5	TGTGCCAGCAGCTCCTGGGTAGGAGAGCGTGAGACCCAGTACTTC	CASSSWVGERETQYF
NA	TRBV28	NA	TRBJ1-2	TGTGCCAGCAGCCGGAGGGGTCCCCCCCTCTATGGCTACACCTTC	CASSRRGPPLYGYTF
NA	TRBV6-1	NA	TRBJ2-7	TGTGCCAGCAGTGAAGGCTGGGGGCCCTACGAGCAGTACTTC	CASSEGWGPYEQYF
once	TRBV11-2	NA	TRBJ2-3	TGTGCCAGCAGCTTTAGCAGCCACACAGATACGCAGTATTTT	CASSFSSHTDTQYF
NA	TRBV28	NA	TRBJ2-7	TGTGCCAGCAGTTTCATTGAGGGTAGCTCCTACGAGCAGTACTTC	CASSFIEGSSYEQYF
NA	TRBV7-9	NA	TRBJ2-7	TGTGCCAGCAGCCCCCCGAGGACAAGGTGCGAGCAGTACTTC	CASSPPRTRCEQYF
NA	TRBV14	NA	TRBJ2-1	TGTGCCAGCAGCAAATATTTCAATGAGCAGTTCTTC	CASSKYFNEQFF
NA	TRBV29-1	NA	TRBJ2-1	TGCAGCGCCGACCCTCAAAGAAGTGGGAATAATGAGCAGTTCTTC	CSADPQRSGNNEQFF
NA	TRBV7-8	NA	TRBJ1-2	TGTGCCAGCAGCTTAGGGAACGCCTACACCTTC	CASSLGNAYTF
NA	TRBV11-2	TRBD2	TRBJ2-7	TGTGCCAGCAGCTTAGCGGTTTACGGGAGGGCCCAAGAGCAGTACTTC	CASSLAVYGRAQEQYF
NA	TRBV19	NA	TRBJ1-5	TGTGCCAGTAGTATAGATCCCTACAATCAGCCCCAGCATTTT	CASSIDPYNQPQHF
NA	TRBV9	TRBD2	TRBJ2-7	TGTGCCAGCAGCGATGGGGAGGGAGTCCCCTACGAGCAGTACTTC	CASSDGEGVPYEQYF
NA	TRBV11-1	TRBD2	TRBJ2-2	TGTGCCAGCAGCTTAGTCGGCGGGAGGGCAACCGGGGAGCTGTTTTTT	CASSLVGGRATGELFF
NA	TRBV5-6	TRBD1	TRBJ1-3	TGTGCCAGCAGCTTGATCAGGGGGTCTGGAAACACCATATATTTT	CASSLIRGSGNTIYF
NA	TRBV10-3	TRBD2	TRBJ2-3	TGTGCCATCAGTGAGGGGACTAGCGGCACAGATACGCAGTATTTT	CAISEGTSGTDTQYF
NA	TRBV7-9	NA	TRBJ2-2	TGTGCCAGCAGCCTGCCGGGAGGGGAGCTGTTTTTT	CASSLPGGELFF
NA	TRBV10-1	TRBD1	TRBJ2-1	TGCGCCAGCAGTGCGGCAGGGGGCGCGGTCAATGAGCAGTTCTTC	CASSAAGGAVNEQFF